This T cell receptor (beta chain) was sequenced in a study of blood T cell repertoires in COVID-19 (dated by TCRdb to the early 2020s). Background for the entire study: The collaborator samples originated in the United States, Italy and Spain and spanned the acute and convalescent phases of COVID-19. HLA class I and class II types, where available, came from metadata supplied by the sample provider rather than from assay-based typing. Samples were obtained from the ongoing ImmuneRACE study (first 160 participants) and from over 1,000 subjects provided by 6 global collaborators. The material from the prospective study consisted of cDNA or gDNA derived from T cells, B-cell-depleted T cells, or PBMCs. Nearly every sample came with metadata listing a de-identified subject ID, COVID-19 status, age in years and sex. A freely available public database, intended as a resource for researchers studying the immune response to SARS-CoV-2, is where the repertoires were released. The dataset comprised deeply sampled blood TCRbeta repertoires from subjects exposed to, actively infected with, or recovered from COVID-19.

The immunoSEQ Assay, a bias-controlled multiplex PCR, was used to amplify TCRbeta CDR3 regions from genomic DNA. The original pipeline was this. Nucleated cell counts per sample were estimated from amplification of reference gene primers within the assay. To quantify the absolute abundance of each unique TCRbeta CDR3 rearrangement, sequence reads were collapsed and filtered. For each sample, productive Simpson clonality was calculated as the square root of Simpson's diversity index over productive rearrangements. Not all clones reach the TCRdb copy of this immuneACCESS table, which keeps in-frame sequences only. Checked studies attribute under half of the gap to unresolved V genes and leave the rest unexplained. V, J and clone size were drawn from that table, and D and trimming were deduced from the DNA. For this sample there are under 200,000 clones; roughly 87% appear just once. The ten largest clones represent about 7% of the sample.

This clone was counted only a few times. Its antigen is currently not known. No clone much larger than this one lies a single base away; base qualities are absent. Participants in the prospective study were aged roughly 18 to 100 years, lived in about two dozen United States geographic areas, and enrolled through a virtual design. Cohort assignment in the prospective study relied on participant-reported clinical history from a screening survey and a study questionnaire. Recovered participants in ImmuneRACE Cohort 3 were defined by two consecutive negative NP/OP PCR tests, clearance by a healthcare professional, or resolution of symptoms. In the prospective study, whole blood, serum and a nasopharyngeal or oropharyngeal swab were collected from each participant by mobile phlebotomists. Prospective study participants could optionally give additional blood draws and questionnaires over an approximately 2-month period. Prospective study blood samples were shipped either frozen or at room temperature before DNA extraction.

The junction shows trimming of 3 bases on V and 1 base on J, plus 7 bases between the germline ends. The germline V gene (reference sequence) supplies CDR1 DFQATT and CDR2 SNEGSKA. The CDR3 runs 12 amino acids, cysteine and phenylalanine included. The DNA shown is the 36-base CDR3, in frame from base 1. Summary of the overall study and its limitations: The amount of clinical and demographic metadata varied by source and participant and was provided uncurated.

This receptor chain uses TRBV20-1 and TRBJ2-7, with no confidently assigned D gene. Specimen: PBMCs or T cells enriched from blood (not recorded which). The TCR was taken from a woman aged 45-59 years who had recovered from COVID-19. Read as DNA, the sequence is TGCAGTGCTAGTTCAGGATCCTACGAGCAGTACTTC. It translates as CSASSGSYEQYF.